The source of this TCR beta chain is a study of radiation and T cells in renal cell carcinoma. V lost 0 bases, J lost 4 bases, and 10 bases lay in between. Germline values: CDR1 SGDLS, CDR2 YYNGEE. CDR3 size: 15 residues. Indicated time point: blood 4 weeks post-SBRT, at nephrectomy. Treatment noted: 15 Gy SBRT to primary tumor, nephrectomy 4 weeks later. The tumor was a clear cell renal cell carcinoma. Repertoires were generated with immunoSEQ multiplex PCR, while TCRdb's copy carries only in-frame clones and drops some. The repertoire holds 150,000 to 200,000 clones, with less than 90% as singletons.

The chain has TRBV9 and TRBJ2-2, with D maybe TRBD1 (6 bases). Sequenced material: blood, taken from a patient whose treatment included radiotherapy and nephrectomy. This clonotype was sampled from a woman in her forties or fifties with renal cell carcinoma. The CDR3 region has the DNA TGTGCCAGCAGCGTAGGAGGGACATTCACCGGGGAGCTGTTTTTT. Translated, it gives CASSVGGTFTGELFF.